This T cell receptor (beta chain) was recovered during a study of cytomegalovirus exposure and HLA in healthy donors (dated by TCRdb to about 2017). At the level of the whole study: According to an earlier analysis of 587 of the donors, roughly 180 million T cells yielded some 110 million unique TCR beta sequences and about 280 Gb of sequence data. A separate validation cohort of 100 to 150 different subjects was used in addition to the 666-subject first cohort. An earlier analysis of some 600 of the donors applied high-throughput TCR beta sequencing to assess whether each TCR beta V gene segment acted as functional or pseudogenic. Roughly 5 DR-DQ haplotypes were treated as single units for association and clustering because of strong linkage in the cohort. The study combined high-throughput TCR immunosequencing, statistical association of individual TCRs with disease status, and machine learning to predict cytomegalovirus infection status. Every discovery cohort repertoire had been produced on one sequencing platform. Among around 400 genotyped donors of the cohort, an average of about 220,000 unique TCR beta nucleotide sequences was sequenced per donor, of which roughly 17% were non-productive. The later analysis used no new phenotypic data to find candidate immune exposures, relying instead on TCR beta sequences and their occurrence across donors. Typing coverage varied by locus: roughly 629-630 donors for A, B, C, DRB1 and DQB1; more than 500 for DQA1; more than 600 for DPA1; 400 to 480 for DPB1. HLA typing included class I and class II loci at four-digit resolution. Of the roughly 410 genotyped donors, 70% to 90% were placed in the genetic ancestry cluster associated with self-reported Caucasian donors. Donor age, sex, ethnicity and CMV serostatus were compiled together with the repertoire data. The T cell repertoires of 666 subjects were profiled by immunosequencing and related to cytomegalovirus serostatus. The study was designed to test whether signatures of past pathogen exposure could be identified by cataloging public T cell receptors. Roughly 300 gigabases of sequencing data and 70 million to 100 million unique TCR sequences made up an early release that covered 500 to 700 HLA-typed donors. A later analysis re-analyzed previously published TCR beta repertoires from 666 donors and added high-resolution HLA genotyping to study TCR occurrence patterns. In a later genetic analysis, genome-wide SNP genotypes for about 60% of the 666 donors were used, and that subset was treated as a discovery cohort. Beyond this particular receptor, the publication reports: This cohort had only TCR beta chains sequenced, and the lack of alpha or paired-chain data limited which features could be detected. Compared with equally common non-associated chains, HLA-associated TCR beta chains in a later analysis were more clonally expanded and had lower generation probabilities. According to a later analysis, parvovirus B19, influenza, CMV and Epstein-Barr virus appeared linked to several top co-occurrence clusters. While some public TCRs were present in many individuals, most TCR sequences turned up only very rarely across donors. A later analysis found that TCR association rates varied across HLA loci, with DRB1 alleles showing the most associated TCRs and HLA-C alleles the fewest. In a later analysis, most CMV-associated TCR beta chains were found to appear HLA-restricted, with HLA associations seemingly driven largely by CMV exposure. Assigning TCR associations to individual alleles was difficult when HLA alleles, especially DR and DQ, strongly co-occurred. A later genetic analysis reported fewer N-insertions in productive TCRs among donors in an Asian-associated ancestry cluster than the roughly 690-donor mean. In both the original and validation cohorts, the classifier was reported to diagnose cytomegalovirus status with high specificity and sensitivity. In vitro tests confirmed that a few of the cytomegalovirus-associated TCR beta chains recognize cytomegalovirus antigens. Over 15 rarely observed V segments, including chromosome 9 orphons, were excluded from the earlier analysis of about 610 of the donors because counts were too low. Because some donors lacked HLA typing at each locus, the association tests relied only on the typed subset. In a later analysis, about 16,000 TCR beta sequences were associated with specific HLA alleles at a false discovery rate of 0.05. The study gave a list of roughly 150 TCR beta chains associated with cytomegalovirus. A further reported finding was that TCR beta sequences accurately predicted the HLA-A and HLA-B alleles for most subjects in the first cohort. A cluster of highly shared sequence variants was judged likely to represent a technical artifact of the sequencing pipeline. In an earlier analysis of some 550 of the donors, most TCR beta V segments were observed in productive rearrangements about 87% or about 30% of the time, broadly matching IMGT annotations. V-gene and J-gene trimming of TCR beta chains was associated with a missense DCLRE1C variant in a later genetic analysis, and the association was replicated in an independent cohort. Immune exposure information for the cohort was limited to CMV serostatus. The 87-base-pair reads could not distinguish some IMGT-functional V segments, including TRBV6-2 and TRBV6-3, so those segments were excluded. Correlated functional status among segregating V segments might reflect linkage disequilibrium, but an unknown experimental factor could not be ruled out. According to the authors, the approach could potentially be generalized to other disease states and immunological phenotypes. Presence/absence analyses assumed roughly uniform sequencing depth across donors, an assumption that may not hold.

The library was obtained by the immunoSEQ multiplex PCR assay. For the multiplex PCR, a mixture combining 60 forward primers for TCR Vbeta segments and 13 reverse primers for TCR Jbeta segments was used. The CDR3 region of rearranged TCR beta genes was amplified from genomic DNA by a multiplex PCR assay. The amplified TCR beta libraries were sequenced on the Illumina HiSeq System as 87-base-pair reads. The original methods were these. A later analysis tallied around 82 million unique TCR beta chains across the 666 repertoires, and roughly 11 million of those chains were shared by two or more donors. Raw reads were error-corrected and collapsed into unique sequences by a nearest-neighbor algorithm in which closely related sequences were merged to remove PCR and sequencing errors. CDR3 sequences were aligned to IMGT reference sequences to assign V, D and J gene segments. For a sequence to be retained, at least a six-nucleotide match to both a V gene segment and a J gene segment was required. Rearrangements were called productive when the CDR3 lacked stop codons and stayed in frame with V and J; all others were non-productive. CDR3 was defined according to IMGT convention as the region running from the second conserved V-encoded cysteine to the conserved J-encoded phenylalanine. Sequences without an unambiguous match to a single V gene segment were excluded from the earlier analysis of a few hundred of the donors. In an earlier analysis of a few hundred of the donors, V segments were called functional above 56.7% productive rearrangements and were called segregating when the between-donor standard deviation exceeded 5%. A statistical classification framework was built for diagnosing cytomegalovirus status from the catalog of TCR beta chain sequences. V and J gene assignment, in a later analysis, came from comparing TCR nucleotide sequences with IMGT/GENE-DB human TR gene sequences. Using the TCRdist pipeline, a later analysis assigned CDR3 sequences along with most-parsimonious VDJ recombination scenarios. A later analysis defined each TCR beta chain by its CDR3 amino acid sequence plus V-gene family, and excluded reads lacking a unique V-gene family. To address suspected cross-contamination and a sequencing artifact, a later analysis removed 592 highly shared, low-generation-probability nucleotide sequences. In a later analysis, a clonal expansion index for each public chain was calculated from normalized within-repertoire ranks of inferred template counts. A later analysis computed generation probabilities with a VDJ recombination model fitted to out-of-frame rearrangements, and checked the results against IGoR. Hypergeometric tests were used in a later analysis to score TCR-TCR, TCR-HLA and TCR-CMV co-occurrence, with a repertoire-size bias correction applied to the TCR pairs. A later analysis estimated false discovery rates by permuting HLA or CMV assignments 20 times. In a later analysis, co-occurring TCRs were grouped using DBSCAN, and TCRdist sequence similarity was added for clustering within HLA-allele-positive subsets. For co-occurrence clustering, repertoires with fewer than 30,000 or more than 120,000 public chains were excluded, along with four to six repertoires with anomalous nucleotide sharing. Not all clones reach the TCRdb copy of this immuneACCESS table, which keeps in-frame sequences only. Checked studies attribute under half of the gap to unresolved V genes and leave the rest unexplained. For V, J and clone size, that table is used; D and trimming come from the DNA. The sample records 200,000 to 250,000 clones, around 80% of which are singletons. Less than 2% of the sample is held by the ten biggest clonotypes.

In total, roughly 670 healthy bone marrow donors made up the cohort. At the time of sampling, all cohort members were nominally healthy, though unrecorded immune exposures were likely present. The donor was CMV seronegative and was included in the group of a few hundred seronegative cohort members. Every donor gave a peripheral blood sample, and the peripheral blood mononuclear cells from that sample were used for TCR beta sequencing. Genomic DNA was extracted from the blood cell samples with the Qiagen DNeasy Blood Extraction Kit. Note on this clone: The antigen it binds to is not known. Within one base of it there is no much larger clone, and no base qualities were kept.

The CDR3 runs 17 amino acids, cysteine and phenylalanine included. Only CDR3 DNA is held: 51 bases, read in frame from base 1. At the junction V is shortened by 7 bases and J by 6 bases; bases outside the gene matches: 18. CDR1 SGHRS and CDR2 YFSETQ were looked up in the germline V gene. This sequence uses TRBV5-1 and TRBJ2-5, and TRBD1 matches 10 of the central bases. This receptor was identified in a man over 45 in good health and CMV-seronegative. Sequenced: PBMCs. The CDR3 corresponds to CASRLSSGTGAVQTQYF. At the DNA level, the sequence is TGCGCCAGCCGACTGTCCTCCGGGACAGGGGCAGTCCAGACCCAGTACTTC.